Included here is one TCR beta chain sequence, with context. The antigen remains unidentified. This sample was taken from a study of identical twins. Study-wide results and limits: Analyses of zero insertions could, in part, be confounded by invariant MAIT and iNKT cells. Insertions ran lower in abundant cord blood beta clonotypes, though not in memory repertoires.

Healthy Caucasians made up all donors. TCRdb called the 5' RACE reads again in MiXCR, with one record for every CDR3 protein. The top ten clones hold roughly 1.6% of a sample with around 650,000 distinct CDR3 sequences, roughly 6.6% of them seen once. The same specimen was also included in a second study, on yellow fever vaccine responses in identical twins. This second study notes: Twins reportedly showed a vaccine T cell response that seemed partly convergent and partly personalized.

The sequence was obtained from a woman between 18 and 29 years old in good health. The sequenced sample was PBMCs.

CDR3: CASSLAGTSGAREQFF. The CDR3 nucleotides are TGTGCCAGCAGCTTAGCAGGGACTAGCGGGGCCCGTGAGCAGTTCTTC. The V gene is TRBV11-3, the J gene TRBJ2-1, with TRBD2 identical over 13 bases. Trimming took 1 base from V and 9 from J; bases not matched to a gene: 6. The CDR3 has 16 residues. From germline, CDR1 is SGHNT and CDR2 YENEEA.